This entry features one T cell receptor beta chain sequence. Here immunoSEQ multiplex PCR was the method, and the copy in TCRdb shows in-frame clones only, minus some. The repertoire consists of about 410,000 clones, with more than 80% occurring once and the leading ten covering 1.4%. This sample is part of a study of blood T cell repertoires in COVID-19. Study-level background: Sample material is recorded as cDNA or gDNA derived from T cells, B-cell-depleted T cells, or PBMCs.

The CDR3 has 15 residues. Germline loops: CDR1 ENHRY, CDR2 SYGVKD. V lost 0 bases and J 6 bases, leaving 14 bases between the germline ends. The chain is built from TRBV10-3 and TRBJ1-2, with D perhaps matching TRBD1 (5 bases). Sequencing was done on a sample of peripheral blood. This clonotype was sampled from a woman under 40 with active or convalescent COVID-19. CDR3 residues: CAISESLGGLDGYTF. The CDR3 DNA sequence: TGTGCCATCAGTGAGTCACTCGGGGGACTGGATGGCTACACCTTC.